This TCR beta chain was found in a study of blood T cells in healthy people across ages. Together with a sample-barcoded 5' primer, a J-beta primer mix was included in a second PCR lasting about 7 to 11 cycles. Researchers report that a template-switch adaptor with 12 random nucleotides tagged each cDNA molecule. TCRdb passed the 5' RACE reads through MiXCR, listing each CDR3 protein once. The profile covers around 1.5 million distinct CDR3 sequences, with roughly 30% appearing a single time and approximately 10% taken by the ten largest. This CDR3 comprises 16 residues. The germline V gene has CDR1 SGHTA and CDR2 FQGNSA. Sample donors were healthy Caucasian individuals that came from Russia, aged about 6 to 95. Every sample had a minimum of 6 million PBMCs isolated. Extraction yielded at least 5 micrograms of total RNA per sample. A remark on this clonotype: At one of its ends the junction is not consistent with the germline gene, which may arise from a read error.

What was sequenced was blood. The V gene is TRBV7-2, the J gene TRBJ2-1, with 10 positions matching TRBD2. This TCR derives from a woman in her twenties or thirties in good health. CDR3 bases: TGTGCCAGCAGACCCCGAGCGGGGGGGCCATACAATGAGCAGGTCTTC. It yields the protein CASRPRAGGPYNEQVF.